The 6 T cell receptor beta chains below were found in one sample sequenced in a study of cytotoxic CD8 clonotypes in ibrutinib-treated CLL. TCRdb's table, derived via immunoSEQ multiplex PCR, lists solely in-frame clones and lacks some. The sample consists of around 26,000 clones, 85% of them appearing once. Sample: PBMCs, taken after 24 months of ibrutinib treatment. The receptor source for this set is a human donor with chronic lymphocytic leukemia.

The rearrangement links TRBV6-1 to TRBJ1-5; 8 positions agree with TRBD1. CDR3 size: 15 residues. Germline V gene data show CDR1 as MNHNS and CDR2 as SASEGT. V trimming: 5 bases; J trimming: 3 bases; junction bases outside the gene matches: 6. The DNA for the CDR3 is TGTGCCAGCAGTAAGGGGACAGGATACAATCAGCCCCAGCATTTT. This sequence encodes CASSKGTGYNQPQHF.

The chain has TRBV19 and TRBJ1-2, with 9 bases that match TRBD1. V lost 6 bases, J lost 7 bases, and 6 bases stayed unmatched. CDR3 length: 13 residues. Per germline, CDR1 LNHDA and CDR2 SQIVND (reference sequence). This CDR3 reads CASSQQGAGGYTF. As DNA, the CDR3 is TGTGCCAGTAGCCAACAGGGGGCTGGTGGCTACACCTTC.

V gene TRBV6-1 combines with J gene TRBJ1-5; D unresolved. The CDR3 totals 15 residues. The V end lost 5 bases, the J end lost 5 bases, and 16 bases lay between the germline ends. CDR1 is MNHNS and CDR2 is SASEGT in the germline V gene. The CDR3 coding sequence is TGTGCCAGCAGTTTGCTCGGAGACCGCGATCAGCCCCAGCATTTT. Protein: CASSLLGDRDQPQHF.

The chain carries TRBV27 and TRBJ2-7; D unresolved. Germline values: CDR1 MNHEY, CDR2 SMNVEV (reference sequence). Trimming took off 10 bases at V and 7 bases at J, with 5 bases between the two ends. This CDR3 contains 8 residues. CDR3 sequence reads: CATREQYF. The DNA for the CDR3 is TGTGCCACCAGAGAGCAGTACTTC.

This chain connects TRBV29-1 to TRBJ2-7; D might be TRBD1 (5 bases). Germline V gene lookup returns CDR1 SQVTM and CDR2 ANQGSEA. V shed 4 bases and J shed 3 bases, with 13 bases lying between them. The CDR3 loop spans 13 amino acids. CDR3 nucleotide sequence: TGCAGCGTTGGTGGGGTTAGGGGCTACGAGCAGTACTTC. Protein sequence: CSVGGVRGYEQYF.

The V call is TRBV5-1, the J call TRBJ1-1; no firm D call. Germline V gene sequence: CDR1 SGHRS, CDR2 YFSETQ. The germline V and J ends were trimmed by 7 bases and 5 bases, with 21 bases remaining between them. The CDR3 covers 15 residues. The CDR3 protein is CASGFGIGLRTEAFF. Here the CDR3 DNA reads TGCGCCAGCGGATTTGGGATAGGTCTACGGACTGAAGCTTTCTTT.